These T cell receptor beta chains were read from a single sample in a study of T cell responses to AZD1222 COVID-19 vaccine. Profiling relied on immunoSEQ multiplex PCR, and the TCRdb table lists in-frame clones only, not all of them. The sample lists 200,000 to 250,000 clones, 90% to 95% occurring once. The sample here was peripheral blood, taken on day 0 of MenACWY control vaccination. The receptors come from an adult in good health. Each CDR3 is given with its conserved first and last residue. D genes are given only for firm matches. Size is omitted from some rows. Given values are once, few, many or a class for expanded clones.

.,TRBV5-8,TRBJ2-7,12,.,TGTGCCAGCACCCGGGACCGCTACGAGCAGTACTTC,CASTRDRYEQYF
.,TRBV2,TRBJ1-1,11,once,TGTGCCAGCCAGGCGCGCACTGAAGCTTTCTTT,CASQARTEAFF
TRBD1,TRBV6-2/TRBV6-3,TRBJ1-5,14,.,TGTGCCAGCAGCCCAACAGGGGAGAATCAGCCCCAGCATTTT,CASSPTGENQPQHF
TRBD1,TRBV3-1/TRBV3-2,TRBJ2-7,12,.,TGTGCCAGCAGAGACGGACAGGGTCGGCAGTACTTC,CASRDGQGRQYF
.,TRBV7-8,TRBJ1-6,14,once,TGTGCCAGCAGCTTAGGCAACGTTAATTCACCCCTCCACTTT,CASSLGNVNSPLHF
TRBD1,TRBV5-4,TRBJ2-7,16,.,TGTGCCAGCAGCTACTATAAACCGGGACAGGGGGACGAGCAGTACTTC,CASSYYKPGQGDEQYF
.,TRBV3-1/TRBV3-2,TRBJ1-1,14,.,TGTGCCAGCAGCCAAGGGGCGCCGGCGACTGAAGCTTTCTTT,CASSQGAPATEAFF
.,TRBV13,TRBJ2-7,14,.,TGTGCCAGCAGCTCAAAACAGACGGCCTACGAGCAGTACTTC,CASSSKQTAYEQYF
TRBD1,TRBV5-1,TRBJ1-5,15,.,TGCGCCAGCAGCTTGTCGACAGGGAGGGATCAGCCCCAGCATTTT,CASSLSTGRDQPQHF
.,TRBV2,TRBJ1-2,14,.,TGTGCCAGCAGGGAATACAGGAGCACCTATGGCTACACCTTC,CASREYRSTYGYTF
.,TRBV19,TRBJ1-2,14,.,TGTGCCAGTAGTATAGTTGGGGGTGACTATGGCTACACCTTC,CASSIVGGDYGYTF
.,TRBV28,TRBJ2-3,15,.,TGTGCCAGCAGTTTAGGCAGGGCCGGCACAGATACGCAGTATTTT,CASSLGRAGTDTQYF
TRBD1,TRBV10-3,TRBJ1-6,18,.,TGTGCCATCAGCCCCAAGGGACAGGGAAGGTCCTATAATTCACCCCTCCACTTT,CAISPKGQGRSYNSPLHF
.,TRBV30,TRBJ1-3,13,.,TGTGCCTGGAGTCCGACGCCTGGAAACACCATATATTTT,CAWSPTPGNTIYF
.,TRBV6-2/TRBV6-3,TRBJ1-4,14,.,TGTGCCAGCAGTTCAAATGGTGCACCTGAAAAACTGTTTTTT,CASSSNGAPEKLFF
TRBD1,TRBV4-1,TRBJ2-7,16,.,TGCGCCAGCAGCCCACTACTGACAGGGGGCCTCTACGAGCAGTACTTC,CASSPLLTGGLYEQYF
.,TRBV30,TRBJ2-2,13,.,TGTGCCTGGAGAGGGCAGGGGTTCGGGGAGCTGTTTTTT,CAWRGQGFGELFF
.,TRBV2,TRBJ1-6,12,.,TGTGCCAGCAGCCCTGAGAATTCACCCCTCCACTTT,CASSPENSPLHF
TRBD1,TRBV18,TRBJ1-1,13,.,TGTGCCAGCTCACAACAGGACAGGGGTGAAGCTTTCTTT,CASSQQDRGEAFF
.,TRBV10-3,TRBJ1-2,13,.,TGTGCCATCAGCGACGGGACACCTTATGGCTACACCTTC,CAISDGTPYGYTF
.,TRBV3-1/TRBV3-2,TRBJ2-7,14,.,TGTGCCAGCAGCCAAGATTCCCGTTCGCAGGGTACGTACTTC,CASSQDSRSQGTYF
TRBD1,TRBV6-2/TRBV6-3,TRBJ1-1,13,few,TGTGCCAGCAGTTACTCAGGGGGCAGAGGAACTTTCTTT,CASSYSGGRGTFF
TRBD1,TRBV30,TRBJ1-1,14,.,TGTGCCTGGAGGAGACAGGGGCGAGGCACTGAAGCTTTCTTT,CAWRRQGRGTEAFF
TRBD2,TRBV28,TRBJ2-5,16,.,TGTGCCAGCAGTTTACTGACTAGCGGGGGGTGGGAGACCCAGTACTTC,CASSLLTSGGWETQYF
.,TRBV19,TRBJ1-2,13,.,TGTGCCAGTAGTATAGGGACTAACTATGGCTACACCTTC,CASSIGTNYGYTF
.,TRBV5-6,TRBJ1-5,14,.,TGTGCCAGCAGCTTGGCCAGGGGTGAGAAGCCCCAGCATTTT,CASSLARGEKPQHF
.,TRBV3-1/TRBV3-2,TRBJ1-5,21,.,TGTGCCAGCAGCCAAGTAAGTACAGTCCACTTCCCTTATATAGCAAATCAGCCCCAGCATTTT,CASSQVSTVHFPYIANQPQHF
.,TRBV5-6,TRBJ1-2,13,.,TGTGCCAGCAGCCCTGCCGGGACTGACGGCTACACCTTC,CASSPAGTDGYTF
.,TRBV5-4,TRBJ1-1,17,.,TGTGCCAGCAGCTCCACTCCTTCAGACAGGCTGAACACTGAAGCTTTCTTT,CASSSTPSDRLNTEAFF
TRBD1,TRBV2,TRBJ2-5,15,.,TGTGCCAGCAGCCAGGACAGGGGGGATCAAGAGACCCAGTACTTC,CASSQDRGDQETQYF
TRBD1,TRBV7-8,TRBJ1-1,13,.,TGTGCCAGCAGCTCCCGACAGGGAGGGAAAGCTTTCTTT,CASSSRQGGKAFF
.,TRBV12-3/TRBV12-4,TRBJ1-4,13,.,TGTGCCAGCAGGGAGACAGTTAATGAAAAACTGTTTTTT,CASRETVNEKLFF
.,TRBV29-1,TRBJ2-2,13,.,TGCACCGGTGGGCCGTCGGGGACCGGGGAGCTGTTTTTT,CTGGPSGTGELFF
.,TRBV19,TRBJ1-2,16,.,TGTGCCAGTAGTACCTTCAGGACAGCCGTGAACTATGGCTACACCTTC,CASSTFRTAVNYGYTF
.,TRBV5-1,TRBJ2-7,11,.,TGCGCCAGCAGTCGAGAGGACGAGCAGTACTTC,CASSREDEQYF
TRBD1,TRBV18,TRBJ1-1,16,.,TGTGCCAGCTCACCCAAAGCGGACAGGGGGCGAACTGAAGCTTTCTTT,CASSPKADRGRTEAFF
.,TRBV6-2/TRBV6-3,TRBJ1-5,15,.,TGTGCCAGCAGCCCGGTTCGGGGGGCGTTTCAGCCCCAGCATTTT,CASSPVRGAFQPQHF
.,TRBV18,TRBJ1-2,14,few,TGTGCCAGCTCCGGGGACGGCCGTAGGGGAGGCTACACCTTC,CASSGDGRRGGYTF
TRBD1,TRBV28,TRBJ2-7,15,.,TGTGCCAGCAGTGTCGTTAACAGGGGAACCTACGAGCAGTACTTC,CASSVVNRGTYEQYF
.,TRBV12-3/TRBV12-4,TRBJ1-2,13,.,TGTGCCAGCAGTAGAGACAGTGCGTATGGCTACACCTTC,CASSRDSAYGYTF
.,TRBV5-6,TRBJ2-2,15,once,TGTGCCAGCAGCTTGGGCAGGGTTGGGACCGGGGAGCTGTTTTTT,CASSLGRVGTGELFF
.,TRBV19,TRBJ1-3,16,.,TGTGCCAGTAGTATAATGCCCACCAACTCTGGAAACACCATATATTTT,CASSIMPTNSGNTIYF
TRBD1,TRBV4-1,TRBJ1-2,16,.,TGCGCCAGCAGCCCGCTGCCCGGGACAGGGGTAAGTGGCTACACCTTC,CASSPLPGTGVSGYTF
.,TRBV5-5,TRBJ2-1,18,.,TGTGCCAGCACCCCCAGGGGGAGCGGGGGAGACTTCTACAATGAGCAGTTCTTC,CASTPRGSGGDFYNEQFF
.,TRBV3-1/TRBV3-2,TRBJ2-7,15,.,TGTGCCAGCAGCCAAGAAAGGGTTTCGCCCTACGAGCAGTACTTC,CASSQERVSPYEQYF
.,TRBV7-3,TRBJ2-6,19,.,TGTGCCAGCAGCTTATTCCGGGACACCGAATTCTCTGGGGCCAACGTCCTGACTTTC,CASSLFRDTEFSGANVLTF
.,TRBV29-1,TRBJ2-2,14,.,TGCAGCGTTGCGGTAGGGGGGAACACCGGGGAGCTGTTTTTT,CSVAVGGNTGELFF
.,TRBV5-8,TRBJ1-6,17,.,TGTGCCAGCAGCTTGGATCAGGATAGCTCCTATAATTCACCCCTCCACTTT,CASSLDQDSSYNSPLHF
.,TRBV12-5,TRBJ2-1,16,.,TGTGCTAGTGGACTACGGGGGGCCTCAAGTCGGAATGAGCAGTTCTTC,CASGLRGASSRNEQFF
.,TRBV18,TRBJ1-1,16,.,TGTGCCAGCTCACCGGCTACAAGGCTATCCGACACTGAAGCTTTCTTT,CASSPATRLSDTEAFF
.,TRBV7-9,TRBJ1-2,13,.,TGTGCCAGCAGCTTAGGGGTTGGTTTTGGCTACACCTTC,CASSLGVGFGYTF
.,TRBV4-2,TRBJ1-5,13,.,TGTGCCAGCAGCCAAGATGGGGGTCAGCCCCAGCATTTT,CASSQDGGQPQHF
.,TRBV4-3,TRBJ2-6,17,.,TGCGCCAGCAGCCAAGATCTCTGGAGAGGCGGGGCCAACGTCCTGACTTTC,CASSQDLWRGGANVLTF
.,TRBV7-8,TRBJ1-1,13,.,TGTGCCAGCAGCTTAAAGGGGGACACTGAAGCTTTCTTT,CASSLKGDTEAFF